This T cell receptor (beta chain) was observed in a study of T cells in Graves' hyperthyroidism and ophthalmopathy. Clinical symptoms, serum thyroxine and TRAb, thyroid ultrasound and orbital computed tomography were used for the diagnoses. TCR beta CDR3 regions were amplified from RNA transcripts. The HTBI primer set served for first-round RT-PCR of the TCR CDR3. TCRdb ran MiXCR on the multiplex PCR reads and lists one entry per CDR3 protein. The sample lists around 610,000 distinct CDR3 sequences, around 15% occurring once. General study points: The model forecast ophthalmopathy, anticipating it by a median approximately 6 months before onset. Most thyroid-expanded clonotypes above 0.001 were also found in blood.

A word on this clonotype: Its antigen remains unidentified.

The CDR3 is 15 amino acids. V lost 3 bases to trimming and J lost 3 bases, with 12 bases between them. Germline V lookup: CDR1 SGHVS, CDR2 FQNEAQ. Sequencing was done on a sample of blood. The chain carries TRBV7-8 and TRBJ1-5; no clear D. This TCR was sampled from a woman aged 40 to 50 with Graves' ophthalmopathy. The CDR3 DNA is TGTGCCAGCAGCTTTCGTAATCAGATCAATCAGCCCCAGCATTTT. This translates into CASSFRNQINQPQHF.